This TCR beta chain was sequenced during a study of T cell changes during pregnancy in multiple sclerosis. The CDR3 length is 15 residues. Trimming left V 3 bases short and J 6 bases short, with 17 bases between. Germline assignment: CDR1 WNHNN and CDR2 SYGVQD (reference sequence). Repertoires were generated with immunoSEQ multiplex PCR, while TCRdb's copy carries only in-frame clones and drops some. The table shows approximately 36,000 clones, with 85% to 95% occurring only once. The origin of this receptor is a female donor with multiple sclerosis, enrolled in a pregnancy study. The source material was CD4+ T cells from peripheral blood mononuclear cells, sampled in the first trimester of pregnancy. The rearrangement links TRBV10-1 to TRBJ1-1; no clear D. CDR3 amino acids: CASSERRGDRSEAFF. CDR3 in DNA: TGCGCCAGCAGTGAACGGCGGGGTGATAGGTCTGAAGCTTTCTTT.